The 7 T cell receptor beta chains presented below share a single source sample, sequenced in a study of blood T cell repertoires in COVID-19. Assay: immunoSEQ multiplex PCR; the TCRdb copy retains only in-frame clones and omits some. The data hold roughly 390,000 clones, with 85% observed a single time. The sequenced material came from peripheral blood. These receptors came from a woman aged 18 to 35 with acute or convalescent COVID-19.

In this sample, this clone turned up once. V is TRBV27 and J is TRBJ2-1; 9 bases line up with TRBD2. Germline V lookup: CDR1 MNHEY, CDR2 SMNVEV (reference sequence). The CDR3 is 17 amino acids. After removal of 7 bases from V and 7 bases from J, the junction contained 17 bases not matched to a gene. The CDR3 DNA reads as TGTGCCAGCATCCCTCACCCCGGCGGGAGGGCGAGAAATGAGCAGTTCTTC. It yields the protein CASIPHPGGRARNEQFF.

The V call is TRBV7-2, the J call TRBJ1-1, with D maybe TRBD1 (6 bases). This CDR3 is built from 16 residues. CDR1 and CDR2 (germline): SGHTA, FQGNSA. Trimming shortened V by 3 bases and J by 0 bases, and 14 bases separated the two germline ends. CDR3 DNA: TGTGCCAGCAGCTTGCAGGGGTACTCCATGAACACTGAAGCTTTCTTT. The encoded protein is CASSLQGYSMNTEAFF.

The V gene is TRBV5-4, the J gene TRBJ2-1, with 7 bases identical to TRBD2. CDR1 SGHNT and CDR2 YYREEE come from the germline V gene (reference sequence). CDR3 length: 16 amino acids. V shed 2 bases and J 0 bases; nucleotides not matched to a gene: 5. CDR3 bases: TGTGCCAGCAGCTTCATGGGAGGGAGCTCCTACAATGAGCAGTTCTTC. Its translation: CASSFMGGSSYNEQFF.

The chain recombines TRBV28 with TRBJ2-7, with TRBD1 identical over 9 bases. CDR1 is MDHEN, CDR2 SYDVKM, per germline. CDR3 length: 15 amino acids. The V and J ends lost 6 bases and 3 bases, in that order; junction bases with no gene match: 9. In DNA form, the CDR3 reads TGTGCCAGCAGCCACATGGGACAGGGCCACTACGAGCAGTACTTC. Translating gives CASSHMGQGHYEQYF.

In its sample, this clone was seen a few times. The chain uses TRBV28 and TRBJ2-7; perhaps TRBD1 as D (7 bases). V lost 6 bases, J lost 1 base, and 13 bases lay in between. The germline CDR1 and CDR2 sequences are MDHEN and SYDVKM. The CDR3 sequence is 14 residues long. CDR3 bases: TGTGCCAGCAGGACCAGGGGGGTGTCCTACGAGCAGTACTTC. Translation: CASRTRGVSYEQYF.

The CDR3 DNA is TGTGCCACCTATAGTCCGACTAGCGGGGGGGCCGAGGGCACAGATACGCAGTATTTT. Amino acids: CATYSPTSGGAEGTDTQYF. V is TRBV24-1 and J is TRBJ2-3, with TRBD2 identical over 14 bases. Germline CDR1 reads KGHDR; CDR2 reads SFDVKD. The CDR3 loop spans 19 amino acids. Unmatched junction bases numbered 14, after V lost 9 bases and J lost 1 base.

V usage is TRBV6-5 and J usage is TRBJ2-7; 7 bases agree with TRBD1. This CDR3 has 15 amino acids. CDR1 MNHEY and CDR2 SVGAGI come from the germline V gene. J lost 4 bases, V lost 7 bases, and 13 bases had no gene match. The CDR3: CASIPQLGQLYEQYF. The CDR3 DNA follows: TGTGCCAGCATCCCCCAGTTGGGACAGCTTTACGAGCAGTACTTC.